The 2 T cell receptor beta chains below come from one sample, sequenced in a study of blood T cell repertoires in COVID-19. This table comes from immunoSEQ multiplex PCR, and its TCRdb copy is limited to in-frame clones, with some not included. This sample has 140,000 or so clones, with around 72% found just once. Specimen: peripheral blood. The receptor source for this set is a woman aged 55-69 years with acute or convalescent COVID-19.

The chain has TRBV5-1 and TRBJ2-7; 9 nucleotides agree with TRBD2. The germline V gene has CDR1 SGHRS and CDR2 YFSETQ. The junction had 9 bases not matched to a gene; V was cut back by 3 bases and J by 2 bases. The CDR3 extends over 16 amino acids. CDR3 sequence: CASSSVAGVSTYEQYF. The CDR3 nucleotides read TGCGCCAGCAGCTCCGTAGCGGGAGTATCAACCTACGAGCAGTACTTC.

V usage is TRBV15 and J usage is TRBJ2-5, with 7 positions matching TRBD1. Trimming took 10 bases from V and 5 from J; bases not matched to a gene: 13. Germline V gives CDR1 LNHNV, CDR2 YYDKDF (reference sequence). This CDR3 has 14 amino acids. For the CDR3, the DNA is TGTGCCATCCAACTTAACAGGGGTTCGGAGACCCAGTACTTC. Protein sequence: CAIQLNRGSETQYF.